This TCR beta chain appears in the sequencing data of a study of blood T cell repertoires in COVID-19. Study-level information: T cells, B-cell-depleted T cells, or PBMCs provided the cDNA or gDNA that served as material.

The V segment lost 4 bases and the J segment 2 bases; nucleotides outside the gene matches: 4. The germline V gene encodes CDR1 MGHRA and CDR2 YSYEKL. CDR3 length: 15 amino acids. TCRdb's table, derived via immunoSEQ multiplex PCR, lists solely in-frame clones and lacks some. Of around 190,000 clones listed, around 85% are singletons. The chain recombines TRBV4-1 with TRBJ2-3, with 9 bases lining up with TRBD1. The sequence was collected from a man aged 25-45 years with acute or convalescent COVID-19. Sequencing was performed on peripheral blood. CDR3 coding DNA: TGCGCCAGCAGCCTCGGACAGGGGATCACAGATACGCAGTATTTT. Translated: CASSLGQGITDTQYF.